These 18 T cell receptor beta chains originate from one sample sequenced in a study of vaccination effects on CD4 cells after COVID-19. Clones were sequenced by immunoSEQ multiplex PCR, and TCRdb holds only the in-frame ones, with some missing. The data hold about 72,000 clones, with 80% to 85% observed a single time. Their target antigens are unknown. Antigen-specific CD4+ T cells were first expanded with viral peptide pools by the ViraFEST assay and only then sequenced. Once cultured for nine to ten days, the cells underwent separation to obtain CD4+ T cells. Participants were given two doses of BNT162b2 or mRNA-1273 vaccine. The material was CD4+ T cells from PBMCs cultured with HCoV-229E spike peptides, obtained after COVID-19 vaccination. The receptors were sampled from a human donor who received a COVID-19 vaccine.

This clone showed up just a few times. The chain recombines TRBV12-3 or TRBV12-4 with TRBJ1-5; D is unresolved. V lost 9 bases to trimming and J lost 5 bases, with 11 bases between them. CDR3 length: 12 residues. CDR3: CASQLGYQPQHF. The CDR3 coding sequence is TGTGCCAGTCAGCTAGGGTATCAGCCCCAGCATTTT.

The gene calls are TRBV4-1 and TRBJ1-2; 7 bases line up with TRBD1. Germline CDR1 MGHRA, CDR2 YSYEKL. The CDR3 totals 18 residues. V lost 1 base, J lost 5 bases, and 16 bases stayed unmatched. The CDR3 loop is CASSQVSRRTGDSYGYTF. Written as DNA, the CDR3 is TGCGCCAGCAGCCAAGTAAGTAGGCGGACAGGTGACAGTTATGGCTACACCTTC.

The CDR3 reads CASSPTRGHIRETQYF. CDR3 sequence (DNA): TGTGCCAGCAGCCCCACGCGGGGGCATATCCGAGAGACCCAGTACTTC. The chain employs TRBV9 and TRBJ2-5; a possible D gene is TRBD2 (7 bases). The CDR3 is made up of 16 amino acids. The germline CDR1 and CDR2 sequences are SGDLS and YYNGEE. Trimming cost V 4 bases and J 4 bases, with 20 bases left between them.

This chain uses TRBV24-1 with TRBJ1-2; no firm D call. The CDR3 has 13 amino acids. CDR1 and CDR2 (germline): KGHDR, SFDVKD. Trimming shortened V by 4 bases and J by 8 bases, and 13 bases separated the two germline ends. The CDR3 sequence: CATSEGFDGGYTF. CDR3 in DNA: TGTGCCACCAGTGAAGGATTTGATGGAGGCTACACCTTC.

The chain couples TRBV6-6 to TRBJ1-4, with unresolved D. Germline CDR1 MNHNY, CDR2 SVGAGI (reference sequence). Trimming pared 0 bases from V and 11 bases from J, leaving 4 bases between. CDR3 size: 11 residues. The DNA for the CDR3 is TGTGCCAGCAGTTACTCGGCTAAACTGTTTTTT. It codes for CASSYSAKLFF.

This clone was observed a handful of times. The chain recombines TRBV5-4 with TRBJ1-2; unclear D gene. The V gene's germline CDR1 is SGHNT and CDR2 YYREEE (reference sequence). Trimming took off 4 bases at V and 2 bases at J, with 9 bases between the two ends. CDR3 length: 13 residues. Here the CDR3 reads CASSERVNYGYTF. In DNA form, the CDR3 reads TGTGCCAGCAGCGAGCGGGTGAACTATGGCTACACCTTC.

CDR3 coding DNA: TGTGCCAGCAGCTTGGCCCAATCTAACTATGGCTACACCTTC. Protein sequence: CASSLAQSNYGYTF. The chain employs TRBV5-5 and TRBJ1-2, with no clear D. Germline lookup yields CDR1 SGHKS and CDR2 YYEKEE (reference sequence). Deletions cut 0 bases from V and 0 bases from J, with 6 bases between. The CDR3 has 14 residues. The full variable domain, in which reference TRBV5-5 and TRBJ1-2 provide the parts outside the CDR3, is DAGVTQSPTHLIKTRGQQVTLRCSPISGHKSVSWYQQVLGQGPQFIFQYYEKEERGRGNFPDRFSARQFPNYSSELNVNALLLGDSALYLCASSLAQSNYGYTFGSGTRLTVV.

V usage is TRBV6-5 and J usage is TRBJ2-1; 7 bases fit TRBD2. After removal of 6 bases from V and 3 bases from J, the junction contained 8 bases not matched to a gene. Germline V gene data show CDR1 as MNHEY and CDR2 as SVGAGI. The CDR3 runs 15 residues. The CDR3 is CASRTSRGDYNEQFF. The CDR3 bases are TGTGCCAGCAGGACCTCCCGGGGGGACTACAATGAGCAGTTCTTC.

This clone was seen a handful of times. This chain links TRBV2 with TRBJ1-5; D gene uncertain. From germline, CDR1 is SNHLY and CDR2 FYNNEI. This CDR3 has 14 amino acids. V was trimmed by 4 bases and J by 6 bases, leaving 13 bases between them. CDR3 nucleotide sequence: TGTGCCAGCAGTGCTGTCGCCCGGGGTCAGCCCCAGCATTTT. It codes for CASSAVARGQPQHF.

The rearrangement uses TRBV6-1 and TRBJ2-4; D may be TRBD2 (6 bases). CDR3 size: 17 residues. Trimming cost V 1 base and J 7 bases, with 20 bases left between them. The germline gives CDR1 MNHNS, CDR2 SASEGT. The CDR3 nucleotides are TGTGCCAGCAGTGAAGAGAATGCATGGATCGGGGGTAACATTCAGTACTTC. Residues: CASSEENAWIGGNIQYF.

The chain combines TRBV6-5 with TRBJ1-2, with TRBD1 identical over 7 bases. Unmatched junction bases numbered 6, after V lost 6 bases and J lost 8 bases. The CDR3 spans 12 residues. Germline V gives CDR1 MNHEY, CDR2 SVGAGI. Here the CDR3 DNA reads TGTGCCAGCAGACCGACAGGGCAAGGCTACACCTTC. It encodes CASRPTGQGYTF.

The gene calls are TRBV19 and TRBJ1-1; 12 nucleotides align to TRBD1. The germline V gene encodes CDR1 LNHDA and CDR2 SQIVND (reference sequence). The CDR3 has 17 residues. V lost 5 bases, J lost 1 base, and 8 bases stayed unmatched. CDR3 amino acids: CASSSPGQGARNTEAFF. In nucleotides, the CDR3 is TGTGCCAGTAGTTCCCCGGGACAGGGGGCGAGGAACACTGAAGCTTTCTTT.

This rearrangement joins TRBV7-9 to TRBJ2-7; 8 bases agree with TRBD1. The junction had 9 bases not matched to a gene; V was cut back by 6 bases and J by 5 bases. From germline, CDR1 is SEHNR and CDR2 FQNEAQ (reference sequence). This CDR3 spans 14 amino acids. As DNA, the CDR3 is TGTGCCAGCAGTCGCACCGGGACAGGTCACGAGCAGTACGTC. This encodes CASSRTGTGHEQYV.

The chain combines TRBV5-6 with TRBJ1-4, with D hard to call. In germline, CDR1 is SGHDT, CDR2 YYEEEE. The CDR3 runs 14 residues. Trimming took off 1 base at V and 0 bases at J, with 4 bases between the two ends. CDR3 DNA sequence: TGTGCCAGCAGCTTGATCGCAACTAATGAAAAACTGTTTTTT. It yields the protein CASSLIATNEKLFF.

This chain links TRBV5-1 with TRBJ1-2; D is undetermined. Per germline, CDR1 SGHRS and CDR2 YFSETQ. Trimming pared 0 bases from V and 4 bases from J, leaving 10 bases between. This CDR3 is 14 amino acids long. The chain's CDR3 is CASSLDEGGYGYTF. CDR3 DNA sequence: TGCGCCAGCAGCTTGGATGAGGGTGGCTATGGCTACACCTTC.

The chain's CDR3 is CASSPIGGKTDTQYF. CDR3 DNA sequence: TGTGCCAGCTCACCAATCGGGGGTAAGACAGATACGCAGTATTTT. This chain connects TRBV18 to TRBJ2-3; a weak D match, TRBD2 (6 bases). Between the trimmed V and J ends, which lost 2 bases and 3 bases, there was a span of 12 bases. From germline, CDR1 is KGHSH and CDR2 LQKENI. CDR3 length: 15 amino acids.

The chain combines TRBV6-5 with TRBJ2-7; D possibly corresponds to TRBD1 (5 bases). V lost 6 bases and J lost 1, with 13 bases in between. The CDR3 runs to 14 residues. Germline lookup yields CDR1 MNHEY and CDR2 SVGAGI. The CDR3 coding sequence is TGTGCCAGCAGACCCATCGACAGATCCTACGAGCAGTACGTC. This gives the protein CASRPIDRSYEQYV.

V gene TRBV6-5 combines with J gene TRBJ1-5; no reliable D call. Looked up from germline, CDR1 is MNHEY and CDR2 is SVGAGI. V gave up 6 bases and J gave up 1 base, with 10 bases separating them. The CDR3 consists of 14 residues. CDR3: CASSPSVSNQPQHF. CDR3 nucleotide sequence: TGTGCCAGCAGCCCGTCGGTAAGCAATCAGCCCCAGCATTTT.